A single sample gave rise to the 23 T cell receptor beta chains below, sequenced in a study of cytomegalovirus exposure and HLA in healthy donors. The PCR ran on 60 Vbeta and 13 Jbeta primers. Assay: immunoSEQ multiplex PCR; the TCRdb copy retains only in-frame clones and omits some. The data contain around 190,000 clones, around 77% of them singletons. The sequenced material came from PBMCs. Receptor source: a man aged 55 to 70 in good health and CMV-seronegative.

This clone was recorded a few times. Other DNA sequences in this specimen translate into the identical CDR3. This chain connects TRBV18 to TRBJ1-1; D is undetermined. Trimming left V 3 bases short and J 1 base short, with 9 bases between. This CDR3 has 14 residues. Germline V lookup: CDR1 KGHSH, CDR2 LQKENI. The CDR3: CASSPLDSNTEAFF. CDR3 coding DNA: TGTGCCAGCTCACCTTTAGATTCGAACACTGAAGCTTTCTTT. The full variable domain, in which reference TRBV18 and TRBJ1-1 provide the parts outside the CDR3, is NAGVMQNPRHLVRRRGQEARLRCSPMKGHSHVYWYRQLPEEGLKFMVYLQKENIIDESGMPKERFSAEFPKEGPSILRIQQVVRGDSAAYFCASSPLDSNTEAFFGQGTRLTVV.

V gene TRBV2 combines with J gene TRBJ2-1; weak D call: TRBD2 (5 bases). The CDR3 totals 15 residues. V was pared by 4 bases and J by 2 bases, with 12 bases between. Germline V lookup: CDR1 SNHLY, CDR2 FYNNEI. The CDR3 region is CASSASEGAYNEQFF. In DNA, the CDR3 is TGTGCCAGCAGTGCGTCCGAGGGCGCCTACAATGAGCAGTTCTTC.

V usage is TRBV5-4 and J usage is TRBJ2-5, with D possibly TRBD1 on 6 matching bases. CDR1 is SGHNT, CDR2 YYREEE, per germline (reference sequence). Deletions cut 3 bases from V and 3 bases from J, with 15 bases between. This CDR3 has 15 amino acids. CDR3 DNA sequence: TGTGCCAGCAGCTCCCCAGGGGAAGTTGAAGAGACCCAGTACTTC. Its translation: CASSSPGEVEETQYF.

This clone was detected a few times. The chain joins TRBV12-2 to TRBJ2-7; the table's D call, TRBD2, was not checked against the DNA. TRBV12-2 is deemed a pseudogene. This CDR3 comprises 16 residues. The CDR3 sequence is CASRLALASGLYEQYF. The CDR3 DNA sequence: TGTGCAAGTCGCTTAGCGCTGGCTAGCGGGCTCTACGAGCAGTACTTC.

This clone was seen only a few times. The J gene is TRBJ1-4, the V gene TRBV4-1; TRBD1 aligns across 7 bases. The junction had 5 bases not matched to a gene; V was cut back by 3 bases and J by 7 bases. CDR3 length: 14 amino acids. The germline CDR1 and CDR2 sequences are MGHRA and YSYEKL. This CDR3 reads CASSHWDSSEKLFF. The CDR3 coding sequence is TGCGCCAGCAGCCACTGGGACAGCAGTGAAAAACTGTTTTTT.

The chain carries TRBV29-1 and TRBJ2-2; TRBD1 is a possible D gene (5 bases). CDR3 size: 13 residues. Trimming stripped 3 bases from V and 4 bases from J, with 9 bases between. CDR1 SQVTM and CDR2 ANQGSEA come from the germline V gene. The DNA of the CDR3 is TGCAGCGTTGAGGTTAGGGGCACCGGGGAGCTGTTTTTT. Encoded protein: CSVEVRGTGELFF.

The chain carries TRBV6-9 and TRBJ1-1, with D uncertain. Germline V gene sequence: CDR1 MNHGY, CDR2 SVAAGI. Trimming removed 2 bases at V and 2 bases at J, with 27 bases between. This CDR3 contains 20 residues. The CDR3 bases are TGTGCCAGCAGTTATCTGAGAGGATTTAAACGGAGACTTATTAACACTGAAGCTTTCTTT. It translates to CASSYLRGFKRRLINTEAFF.

CDR3 protein: CASSVDRGRSNQPQHF. The CDR3 DNA reads TGTGCCAGTAGTGTGGACAGGGGGCGATCAAATCAGCCCCAGCATTTT. V usage is TRBV19 and J usage is TRBJ1-5; 11 nucleotides align to TRBD1. This CDR3 is built from 16 residues. The germline CDR1 and CDR2 sequences are LNHDA and SQIVND (reference sequence). The ends lost 5 bases at V and 4 bases at J; junction bases unmatched: 7. Full variable domain (remainder filled in from reference TRBV19 and TRBJ1-5): DGGITQSPKYLFRKEGQNVTLSCEQNLNHDAMYWYRQDPGQGLRLIYYSQIVNDFQKGDIAEGYSVSREKKESFPLTVTSAQKNPTAFYLCASSVDRGRSNQPQHFGDGTRLSIL.

The rearrangement uses TRBV28 and TRBJ2-7; D perhaps matches TRBD1 (6 bases). Germline-derived CDR1 and CDR2 are MDHEN and SYDVKM. The CDR3 contains 12 residues. V shed 9 bases and J shed 4 bases, with 13 bases lying between them. The CDR3 loop reads CASSKGDYEQYF. The CDR3 DNA follows: TGTGCCAGTTCAAAGGGGGATTACGAGCAGTACTTC.

The chain has TRBV19 and TRBJ2-3; D unclear. This CDR3 has 13 amino acids. V dropped 6 bases and J dropped 2 bases, with 9 bases sitting between them. Germline assignment: CDR1 LNHDA and CDR2 SQIVND (reference sequence). The CDR3 sequence is CASRPRNTDTQYF. DNA for the CDR3: TGTGCCAGTAGGCCCAGGAACACAGATACGCAGTATTTT.

In DNA, the CDR3 is TGTGCCACCGGACAGGGGGAGAACACAGATACGCAGTATTTT. Its protein product is CATGQGENTDTQYF. J is TRBJ2-3 and V is TRBV10-3; 10 bases map to TRBD1. The length of the CDR3 is 14 residues. Germline trimming cut 10 bases from V and 2 bases from J; bases unmatched to any gene: 6. Germline V gene sequence: CDR1 ENHRY, CDR2 SYGVKD.

The table lists this clone with a count of one. The CDR3 sequence is CASNEGGTEAFF. The CDR3 nucleotides read TGCGCCAGCAACGAGGGGGGGACTGAAGCTTTCTTT. The chain couples TRBV10-1 to TRBJ1-1; a possible D gene is TRBD1 (6 bases). The length of the CDR3 is 12 residues. The germline V gene has CDR1 WNHNN and CDR2 SYGVQD (reference sequence). V lost 7 bases to trimming and J lost 5 bases, with 11 bases between them.

The CDR3 reads CASTLRWGGVGDTDTQYF. The DNA for the CDR3 is TGTGCCAGCACCCTAAGATGGGGGGGAGTAGGAGATACAGATACGCAGTATTTT. The chain couples TRBV28 to TRBJ2-3, with TRBD2 matching 7 bases. The CDR3 is 18 residues long. Per germline, CDR1 MDHEN and CDR2 SYDVKM. J lost 3 bases, V lost 7 bases, and 19 bases had no gene match.

The CDR3 nucleotides are TGTGCCAGCACCCCAGGGGGTCCGAATACGCAGTATTTT. Amino acids: CASTPGGPNTQYF. This chain links TRBV11-2 with TRBJ2-3; 7 nucleotides line up with TRBD1. The CDR3 has 13 amino acids. The trim removed 7 bases at V and 7 bases at J, leaving 8 bases unmatched. Germline loops: CDR1 SGHAT, CDR2 FQNNGV.

This clone has more than one count but fewer than ten. This chain links TRBV5-1 with TRBJ2-6; TRBD1 matches 7 bases. The CDR3 consists of 17 residues. V shed 0 bases and J 1 base; nucleotides not matched to a gene: 4. Germline values: CDR1 SGHRS, CDR2 YFSETQ. In DNA form, the CDR3 reads TGCGCCAGCAGCTTGGGACAGGGAGTTTCTGGGGCCAACGTCCTGACTTTC. Protein: CASSLGQGVSGANVLTF.

The chain links TRBV18 to TRBJ2-7, with D perhaps TRBD1 (5 bases). The germline V and J ends were trimmed by 3 bases and 2 bases, with 17 bases remaining between them. In germline, CDR1 is KGHSH, CDR2 LQKENI. The CDR3 runs to 16 residues. In DNA form, the CDR3 reads TGTGCCAGCTCACCGGACAAGGGCTCGTACCCCTACGAGCAGTACTTC. Protein product: CASSPDKGSYPYEQYF.

This rearrangement joins TRBV18 to TRBJ2-1; weak D call: TRBD2 (7 bases). Germline V gene lookup returns CDR1 KGHSH and CDR2 LQKENI. V lost 3 bases and J lost 4, with 16 bases in between. This CDR3 is built from 16 residues. In DNA form, the CDR3 reads TGTGCCAGCTCACCGGTAAACGGGGGGCGATACAATGAGCAGTTCTTC. Its protein product is CASSPVNGGRYNEQFF.

This chain uses TRBV30 with TRBJ2-3; 9 positions match TRBD2. Looked up from germline, CDR1 is GTSNPN and CDR2 is SVGIG (reference sequence). This CDR3 comprises 15 residues. J was trimmed by 3 bases and V by 0 bases; bases with no gene match: 4. The CDR3 DNA sequence: TGTGCCTGGAGTGTATCTAGCGGGATTACAGATACGCAGTATTTT. This codes for CAWSVSSGITDTQYF. Drawing the rest from reference TRBV30 and TRBJ2-3, the complete variable domain is SQTIHQWPATLVQPVGSPLSLECTVEGTSNPNLYWYRQAAGRGLQLLFYSVGIGQISSEVPQNLSASRPQDRQFILSSKKLLLSDSGFYLCAWSVSSGITDTQYFGPGTRLTVL.

J is TRBJ1-1 and V is TRBV5-6; D is undetermined. This CDR3 is 12 amino acids long. Germline V CDR1 and CDR2: SGHDT, YYEEEE. Deletions cut 0 bases from V and 5 bases from J, with 5 bases between. The chain's CDR3 is CASSLGSTEAFF. For the CDR3, the DNA is TGTGCCAGCAGCTTGGGTAGTACTGAAGCTTTCTTT.

The chain employs TRBV11-3 and TRBJ2-7; maybe TRBD2 (6 bases). From germline, CDR1 is SGHNT and CDR2 YENEEA. The CDR3 length is 14 residues. Trimming removed 4 bases from V and 7 bases from J, with 17 bases in between. The CDR3 sequence: CASSSRSGDKEQYF. Here the CDR3 DNA reads TGTGCCAGCAGCTCCCGATCGGGAGATAAAGAGCAGTACTTC.

The chain employs TRBV6-6 and TRBJ2-7; 7 bases are a match to TRBD1. With 6 bases clipped from V and 2 bases from J, the junction kept 4 bases outside the gene matches. Germline assignment: CDR1 MNHNY and CDR2 SVGAGI (reference sequence). The CDR3 has 13 residues. This CDR3 is CASRTGTAYEQYF. CDR3 nucleotides: TGTGCCAGCAGAACCGGGACAGCCTACGAGCAGTACTTC.

The rearrangement uses TRBV29-1 and TRBJ1-2, with 7 bases fitting TRBD1. CDR1 and CDR2 (germline): SQVTM, ANQGSEA. The CDR3 is 15 amino acids. With 5 bases clipped from V and 8 bases from J, the junction kept 17 bases outside the gene matches. For the CDR3, the DNA is TGCAGCGTTAGGTGGGCTTCCGGGACAGCAGCGGGCTACACCTTC. Protein product: CSVRWASGTAAGYTF. Variable domain in full (rest from reference TRBV29-1 and TRBJ1-2): SAVISQKPSRDICQRGTSLTIQCQVDSQVTMMFWYRQQPGQSLTLIATANQGSEATYESGFVIDKFPISRPNLTFSTLTVSNMSPEDSSIYLCSVRWASGTAAGYTFGSGTRLTVV.

V is TRBV10-3 and J is TRBJ1-1; no reliable D call. Germline V lookup: CDR1 ENHRY, CDR2 SYGVKD. The CDR3 covers 17 residues. Trimming took 0 bases from V and 10 from J, leaving 24 bases between them. CDR3 nucleotides: TGTGCCATCAGTGAGTCGGCCCGAGGGAGTAATCGGTGGGGAGCTTTCTTT. This codes for CAISESARGSNRWGAFF.